These 29 T cell receptor beta chains originate from one sample sequenced in a study of blood T cell repertoires in COVID-19. Some clones are missing from TCRdb's copy, which holds only in-frame ones; the method was immunoSEQ multiplex PCR. Seen here are about 42,000 clones, roughly four fifths observed once, and the top ten hold less than 50%. Sequenced material: peripheral blood. Receptors originate from a human donor in a cohort sampled during active COVID-19.

CDR3 amino acids: CASSYGASGGKETQYF. The CDR3 DNA follows: TGTGCCAGCAGTTACGGGGCTAGCGGGGGGAAAGAGACCCAGTACTTC. The rearrangement links TRBV6-5 to TRBJ2-5; 11 bases map to TRBD2. In germline, CDR1 is MNHEY, CDR2 SVGAGI. This CDR3 is 16 amino acids long. The V segment lost 2 bases and the J segment 3 bases; nucleotides outside the gene matches: 5.

This clone occurred once. The chain combines TRBV27 with TRBJ2-5; D remains unclear. The CDR3 consists of 14 residues. V lost 2 bases and J lost 7, with 14 bases in between. The germline V gene has CDR1 MNHEY and CDR2 SMNVEV (reference sequence). The CDR3 protein is CASSLIAQSGTQYF. The CDR3 nucleotides read TGTGCCAGCAGTTTAATCGCCCAATCGGGGACCCAGTACTTC.

The gene calls are TRBV11-2 and TRBJ2-1; tentative D call: TRBD1 (6 bases). V lost 0 bases, J lost 3 bases, and 9 bases lay in between. The germline V gene has CDR1 SGHAT and CDR2 FQNNGV. The CDR3 runs 15 residues. The CDR3 nucleotides are TGTGCCAGCAGCTTAGATGGGGGCCGCTACAATGAGCAGTTCTTC. Amino acids: CASSLDGGRYNEQFF.

The V gene is TRBV6-5, the J gene TRBJ1-1; the D gene is possibly TRBD1 (5 bases). V was shortened by 5 bases and J by 5 bases, with 12 bases between the two germline ends. This CDR3 comprises 13 residues. Germline assignment: CDR1 MNHEY and CDR2 SVGAGI. CDR3 region: CASSRQRETEAFF. CDR3 nucleotides: TGTGCCAGCAGTCGACAGCGGGAGACTGAAGCTTTCTTT.

The genes are TRBV19 and TRBJ2-3; 16 bases line up with TRBD2. There are 17 residues in the CDR3. The V gene's germline CDR1 is LNHDA and CDR2 SQIVND (reference sequence). V dropped 3 bases and J dropped 5; count of bases not matched to a gene: 5. The CDR3 sequence is CASSIGTSGGAIDTQYF. CDR3 bases: TGTGCCAGTAGTATTGGGACTAGCGGGGGGGCAATAGATACGCAGTATTTT.

The V call is TRBV25-1, the J call TRBJ1-2, with TRBD1 as a possible D gene (5 bases). CDR1 is MGHDK and CDR2 is SYGVNS in the germline V gene. V shed 4 bases and J shed 6 bases, with 15 bases lying between them. The CDR3 sequence is 14 residues long. CDR3 amino acids: CASSGQTAADGYTF. The CDR3 nucleotides are TGTGCCAGCAGTGGGCAGACAGCCGCCGATGGCTACACCTTC.

This chain links TRBV19 with TRBJ2-7; possible D gene TRBD1, 6 bases. The CDR3 loop spans 14 amino acids. Between the trimmed V and J ends, which lost 7 bases and 2 bases, there was a span of 15 bases. From germline, CDR1 is LNHDA and CDR2 SQIVND (reference sequence). The CDR3 region is CASMSTGQTYEQYF. The DNA of the CDR3 is TGTGCCAGTATGTCGACAGGCCAAACCTACGAGCAGTACTTC.

This rearrangement joins TRBV19 to TRBJ2-2; TRBD2 matches at 7 bases. CDR3 length: 15 residues. J lost 3 bases, V lost 6 bases, and 7 bases had no gene match. Per germline, CDR1 LNHDA and CDR2 SQIVND (reference sequence). CDR3 amino acids: CASSTPSGYTGELFF. CDR3 bases: TGTGCCAGTAGCACGCCTAGCGGATACACCGGGGAGCTGTTTTTT.

V usage is TRBV4-1 and J usage is TRBJ1-4; the match to TRBD1 covers 8 bases. The CDR3 runs to 19 residues. Trimming took 3 bases from V and 5 from J; bases not matched to a gene: 17. Germline CDR1 reads MGHRA; CDR2 reads YSYEKL. CDR3 amino acids: CASSHPIGTGVVMNEKLFF. The CDR3 bases are TGCGCCAGCAGCCACCCCATCGGGACAGGCGTAGTCATGAATGAAAAACTGTTTTTT.

J is TRBJ1-3 and V is TRBV30, with TRBD1 matching over 9 bases. Germline V lookup: CDR1 GTSNPN, CDR2 SVGIG (reference sequence). J gave up 4 bases and V 4 bases, and 2 bases lay outside the gene matches. This CDR3 is 13 amino acids long. CDR3 DNA sequence: TGTGCCTGGACGACAGGGGGAGGAAACACCATATATTTT. Translated, it gives CAWTTGGGNTIYF.

This chain connects TRBV3-1 (or the pseudogene TRBV3-2) to TRBJ2-5; TRBD2 agrees at 10 bases. This CDR3 spans 17 amino acids. V lost 2 bases to trimming and J lost 0 bases; unmatched junction nucleotides: 6. Germline-derived CDR1 and CDR2 are LGHDT and YNNKEL (reference sequence). For the CDR3, the DNA is TGTGCCAGCAGCCAATATCTAGCGGGGGCGCACCAAGAGACCCAGTACTTC. Translating it yields CASSQYLAGAHQETQYF.

The rearrangement uses TRBV2 and TRBJ1-5; no clear D. The V end lost 7 bases, the J end lost 0 bases, and 4 bases lay between the germline ends. This CDR3 contains 12 residues. Germline V lookup: CDR1 SNHLY, CDR2 FYNNEI. The CDR3: CASTYSNQPQHF. For the CDR3, the DNA is TGTGCCAGCACCTATAGCAATCAGCCCCAGCATTTT.

This clone was detected only once. The rearrangement links TRBV27 to TRBJ2-7; possibly TRBD2 for D (6 bases). This CDR3 region has 13 residues. Between the trimmed V and J ends, which lost 3 bases and 2 bases, there was a span of 8 bases. Looked up from germline, CDR1 is MNHEY and CDR2 is SMNVEV (reference sequence). Here the CDR3 DNA reads TGTGCCAGCAGTTTGCGGGGAACCTACGAGCAGTACTTC. Translating it yields CASSLRGTYEQYF.

The chain is built from TRBV11-2 and TRBJ1-2; D remains ambiguous. Trimming pared 3 bases from V and 2 bases from J, leaving 13 bases between. This CDR3 is built from 15 residues. Per the germline V gene, CDR1 is SGHAT and CDR2 is FQNNGV. The CDR3 protein is CASSFSRNHNYGYTF. The CDR3 nucleotides are TGTGCCAGCAGCTTTAGTCGAAACCACAACTATGGCTACACCTTC.

This clone was observed a single time. The gene calls are TRBV7-8 and TRBJ2-5, with D tentatively TRBD1 (6 bases). Germline lookup yields CDR1 SGHVS and CDR2 FQNEAQ. The CDR3 is 15 residues long. Between the trimmed V and J ends, which lost 5 bases and 1 base, there was a span of 14 bases. This CDR3 is CASSLTGTPQETQYF. CDR3 DNA sequence: TGTGCCAGCAGCCTTACCGGGACACCCCAAGAGACCCAGTACTTC.

The V gene is TRBV4-3, the J gene TRBJ2-5; D might be TRBD2 (8 bases). The CDR3 extends over 18 amino acids. Between the trimmed V and J ends, which lost 4 bases and 5 bases, there was a span of 26 bases. Per the germline V gene, CDR1 is LGHNA and CDR2 is YSLEER. CDR3 sequence: CASSPGGGGTSFPETQYF. CDR3 DNA sequence: TGCGCCAGCAGCCCAGGGGGGGGCGGGACTAGTTTTCCGGAGACCCAGTACTTC.

V is TRBV19 and J is TRBJ2-7; D is unresolved. The length of the CDR3 is 14 residues. Trimming left V 3 bases short and J 0 bases short, with 9 bases between. Per the germline V gene, CDR1 is LNHDA and CDR2 is SQIVND (reference sequence). The CDR3 is CASSISGYSYEQYF. Written as DNA, the CDR3 is TGTGCCAGTAGTATTTCCGGGTACTCCTACGAGCAGTACTTC.

In DNA form, the CDR3 reads TGTGCCAGCTCCATGGACAGACGCAATCAGCCCCAGCATTTT. Its protein is CASSMDRRNQPQHF. This rearrangement joins TRBV18 to TRBJ1-5, with D possibly being TRBD1 (6 bases). Germline V gene lookup returns CDR1 KGHSH and CDR2 LQKENI. Trimming pared 6 bases from V and 2 bases from J, leaving 11 bases between. This CDR3 spans 14 amino acids. Full variable domain (rest looked up from reference TRBV18 and TRBJ1-5): NAGVMQNPRHLVRRRGQEARLRCSPMKGHSHVYWYRQLPEEGLKFMVYLQKENIIDESGMPKERFSAEFPKEGPSILRIQQVVRGDSAAYFCASSMDRRNQPQHFGDGTRLSIL.

The gene calls are TRBV4-1 and TRBJ1-1; a weak D match, TRBD1 (5 bases). The V and J ends lost 0 bases and 5 bases respectively, with 16 bases between them. The germline V gene has CDR1 MGHRA and CDR2 YSYEKL. CDR3 length: 16 amino acids. For the CDR3, the DNA is TGCGCCAGCAGCCAAGACACTCGGCAGGGCGGAACTGAAGCTTTCTTT. This gives the protein CASSQDTRQGGTEAFF.

The chain links TRBV9 to TRBJ2-3; D may be TRBD1 (6 bases). The CDR3 has 15 amino acids. Trimming left V 1 base short and J 3 bases short, with 12 bases between. Germline CDR1 SGDLS, CDR2 YYNGEE. The CDR3 nucleotides read TGTGCCAGCAGCGTAAGTGGGGGCCCTACAGATACGCAGTATTTT. It yields the protein CASSVSGGPTDTQYF.

The V call is TRBV10-3, the J call TRBJ2-7, with TRBD1 matching over 7 bases. Germline V gives CDR1 ENHRY, CDR2 SYGVKD. With 3 bases clipped from V and 7 bases from J, the junction kept 12 bases outside the gene matches. The CDR3 is 15 residues long. DNA for the CDR3: TGTGCCATCAGTGACGGGACAGCGGCCTATTGGGAGCAGTACGTC. Translated: CAISDGTAAYWEQYV.

The CDR3: CASSLLAGDKNIQYF. The CDR3 bases are TGTGCCAGCAGCCTACTAGCGGGGGACAAAAACATTCAGTACTTC. This sequence joins TRBV7-2 and TRBJ2-4; 11 positions match TRBD2. Germline V CDR1 and CDR2: SGHTA, FQGNSA. Trimming cost V 5 bases and J 3 bases; bases outside gene matches: 3. The CDR3 runs 15 residues. Looking up the rest from reference TRBV7-2 and TRBJ2-4 gives the full variable domain: GAGVSQSPSNKVTEKGKDVELRCDPISGHTALYWYRQSLGQGLEFLIYFQGNSAPDKSGLPSDRFSAERTGGSVSTLTIQRTQQEDSAVYLCASSLLAGDKNIQYFGAGTRLSVL.

The chain uses TRBV6-5 and TRBJ1-3; D is ambiguous. Germline V gene lookup returns CDR1 MNHEY and CDR2 SVGAGI. The CDR3 covers 13 residues. Trimming left V 7 bases short and J 0 bases short, with 7 bases between. CDR3 amino acids: CASKLSSGNTIYF. The CDR3, as DNA: TGTGCCAGCAAACTGAGCTCTGGAAACACCATATATTTT.

The chain recombines TRBV19 with TRBJ1-5; the match to TRBD1 covers 10 bases. Germline trimming cut 5 bases from V and 6 bases from J; bases unmatched to any gene: 7. CDR1 and CDR2 from the germline V gene are LNHDA and SQIVND (reference sequence). CDR3 length: 15 amino acids. The CDR3 reads CASSRDRGRGQPQHF. The CDR3 DNA is TGTGCCAGTAGTCGAGACAGGGGGCGCGGTCAGCCCCAGCATTTT.

The CDR3 nucleotides are TGTGCTAGTGGTTTAGGGGTAAGGAGTGCCCCCACAGATACGCAGTATTTT. It translates to CASGLGVRSAPTDTQYF. The V gene is TRBV12-5, the J gene TRBJ2-3; maybe TRBD1 (5 bases). Per germline, CDR1 LGHNT and CDR2 FRNRAP. The CDR3 runs 17 residues. Trimming shortened V by 3 bases and J by 2 bases, and 18 bases separated the two germline ends. The full variable domain, in which reference TRBV12-5 and TRBJ2-3 provide the parts outside the CDR3, is DARVTQTPRHKVTEMGQEVTMRCQPILGHNTVFWYRQTMMQGLELLAYFRNRAPLDDSGMPKDRFSAEMPDATLATLKIQPSEPRDSAVYFCASGLGVRSAPTDTQYFGPGTRLTVL.

In its sample, this clone was seen once. The V gene is TRBV28, the J gene TRBJ2-2, with 7 bases lining up with TRBD2. V lost 8 bases and J lost 0; bases outside the gene matches: 6. The CDR3 runs to 15 residues. Germline V lookup: CDR1 MDHEN, CDR2 SYDVKM. The CDR3 nucleotides are TGTGCCAGCTGTTCAGCGGGGACGAACACCGGGGAGCTGTTTTTT. Its protein product is CASCSAGTNTGELFF. Full variable domain (outside the CDR3, taken from reference TRBV28 and TRBJ2-2): DVKVTQSSRYLVKRTGEKVFLECVQDMDHENMFWYRQDPGLGLRLIYFSYDVKMKEKGDIPEGYSVSREKKERFSLILESASTNQTSMYLCASCSAGTNTGELFFGEGSRLTVL.

The rearrangement links TRBV24-1 to TRBJ2-2; TRBD1 agrees at 10 bases. CDR3 length: 17 amino acids. Germline CDR1 KGHDR, CDR2 SFDVKD. V shed 6 bases and J 6 bases; nucleotides not matched to a gene: 12. The CDR3 DNA is TGTGCCACCAGTTCGGGGAATCCGGGACAGGGGTCCGGGGAGCTGTTTTTT. This encodes CATSSGNPGQGSGELFF.

The rearrangement uses TRBV21-1 and TRBJ1-5; the D call in the table, TRBD1, was not verified against the DNA. TRBV21-1 represents a pseudogene. This CDR3 has 16 residues. CDR3 sequence reads: CASSETGEYSNQPQHF. CDR3 coding DNA: TGTGCCAGCAGCGAGACAGGGGAATATAGCAATCAGCCCCAGCATTTT.

The rearrangement joins TRBV24-1 to TRBJ2-3; 9 bases are a match to TRBD1. The CDR3 spans 14 residues. Germline V lookup: CDR1 KGHDR, CDR2 SFDVKD. Trimming at V came to 9 bases and at J to 6 bases, leaving 9 bases not matched to a gene. Here the CDR3 DNA reads TGTGCCACCGGACAGGGGATGGCCGGCGATACGCAGTATTTT. This translates into CATGQGMAGDTQYF.